This record looks at one T cell receptor beta chain sequence and its context. This sample was taken from a study of OX40 agonist ivuxolimab in advanced cancers. Overall study context: Partial responses were achieved by three patients, of whom one had hepatocellular carcinoma and two had cutaneous melanoma.

The CDR3 has 13 amino acids. From germline, CDR1 is SGHTA and CDR2 FQGNSA. Trimming shortened V by 5 bases and J by 3 bases, and 10 bases separated the two germline ends. Using immunoSEQ multiplex PCR, the repertoire was profiled, and TCRdb retains in-frame clones only, with some absent. The sample lists tens of thousands of clones, 80% to 85% occurring once. The J gene is TRBJ2-5, the V gene TRBV7-2; no firm D call. The starting material was CD4+ or CD8+ T cells sorted from blood, obtained in a trial of the OX40 agonist ivuxolimab. This TCR derives from an adult with an advanced solid tumor such as melanoma, head and neck, liver or kidney cancer. The CDR3: CASSLVQEETQYF. For the CDR3, the DNA is TGTGCCAGCAGCCTTGTGCAGGAAGAGACCCAGTACTTC. The full variable domain, its missing parts supplied by reference TRBV7-2 and TRBJ2-5, is GAGVSQSPSNKVTEKGKDVELRCDPISGHTALYWYRQSLGQGLEFLIYFQGNSAPDKSGLPSDRFSAERTGGSVSTLTIQRTQQEDSAVYLCASSLVQEETQYFGPGTRLLVL.